This T cell receptor beta chain was sequenced for a study of vaccination and CD4 T cells after COVID-19. This clonotype was seen only once. Its antigen is as yet unknown. Indicated treatment: roughly 10-day PBMC culture with coronavirus spike peptide pools or control peptides (ViraFEST assay). Cultures used 1.5 million to 2.5 million PBMCs per well, about 10 IU/ml IL-2 and about 10 ug/ml peptides. Cultured CD4+ T-cell DNA underwent Oncomine TCR Beta short-read sequencing. MiXCR was run by TCRdb on the PCR reads, yielding one entry per CDR3 protein. The sample includes some 7,000 distinct CDR3 sequences, more than 60% seen only once; the top ten take 16%. The V end was cut by 3 bases, the J end by 11 bases, with 8 bases between. The CDR3 runs 10 residues. Germline V gene sequence: CDR1 DFQATT, CDR2 SNEGSKA (reference sequence).

The sequenced material came from CD4+ T cells from blood, cultured in vitro. The V gene is TRBV20-1, the J gene TRBJ1-5; D is undetermined. This clonotype was obtained from a human donor who had recovered from COVID-19. The CDR3 DNA sequence: TGCAGTGCTAGGGGCCTGACCCAGCATTTT. Residues: CSARGLTQHF.